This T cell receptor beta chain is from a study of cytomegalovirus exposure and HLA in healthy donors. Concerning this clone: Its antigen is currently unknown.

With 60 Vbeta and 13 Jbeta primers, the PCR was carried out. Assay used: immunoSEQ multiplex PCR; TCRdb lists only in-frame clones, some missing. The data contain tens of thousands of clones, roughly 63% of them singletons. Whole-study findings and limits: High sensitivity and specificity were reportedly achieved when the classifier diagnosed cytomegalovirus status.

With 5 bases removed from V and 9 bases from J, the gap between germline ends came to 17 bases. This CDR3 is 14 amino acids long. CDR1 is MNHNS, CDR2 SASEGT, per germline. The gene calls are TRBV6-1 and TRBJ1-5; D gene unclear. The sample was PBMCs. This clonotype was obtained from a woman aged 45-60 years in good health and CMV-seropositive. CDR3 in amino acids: CASSPRGTLRPQHF. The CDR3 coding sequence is TGTGCCAGCAGTCCTCGGGGAACTTTAAGGCCCCAGCATTTT.